These 14 T cell receptor beta chains originate from one sample sequenced in a study of neurological immune-mediated disorders. Time point reported: longitudinal time-point 2. TCRdb passed the 5' RACE reads through MiXCR, listing each CDR3 protein once. The profile shows roughly 60,000 distinct CDR3 sequences, roughly 10% of them singletons. Sequencing was done on a sample of PBMCs. The receptors were sampled from a man aged 25 to 40 in good health.

In this sample, this clonotype turned up a few times. V and J are TRBV6-1 and TRBJ1-2, with 7 bases that match TRBD1. The CDR3 is made up of 15 amino acids. Germline V gene data show CDR1 as MNHNS and CDR2 as SASEGT. V shed 0 bases and J 4 bases; nucleotides not matched to a gene: 5. CDR3 sequence: CASSEAHGTAYGYTF. The CDR3 coding sequence is TGTGCCAGCAGTGAAGCGCACGGGACAGCCTATGGCTACACCTTC.

This clonotype occurred many times. This chain connects TRBV7-8 to TRBJ2-1; no clear D gene. Germline V gene data show CDR1 as SGHVS and CDR2 as FQNEAQ. V was clipped by 2 bases and J by 0 bases, with 8 bases between them. The CDR3 consists of 15 residues. CDR3 amino acids: CASSLTPNSYNEQFF. CDR3 sequence (DNA): TGTGCCAGCAGCTTAACTCCAAACTCCTACAATGAGCAGTTCTTC.

This clonotype was recorded many times. The chain has TRBV20-1 and TRBJ2-1; no reliable D call. This CDR3 region has 12 residues. V lost 2 bases to trimming and J lost 5 bases, with 7 bases between them. CDR1 DFQATT and CDR2 SNEGSKA come from the germline V gene (reference sequence). As DNA, the CDR3 is TGCAGTGCTAGAATCGCCCACAATGAGCAGTTCTTC. This encodes CSARIAHNEQFF.

This clonotype was recorded a few times. The V gene is TRBV19, the J gene TRBJ1-2; D is ambiguous. The CDR3 is 13 amino acids. The V and J ends lost 4 bases and 0 bases respectively, with 6 bases between them. Germline V gene data show CDR1 as LNHDA and CDR2 as SQIVND (reference sequence). The CDR3 loop reads CASSTGPNYGYTF. The DNA of the CDR3 is TGTGCCAGTAGTACGGGCCCTAACTATGGCTACACCTTC. The whole variable domain, remainder taken from reference TRBV19 and TRBJ1-2, is DGGITQSPKYLFRKEGQNVTLSCEQNLNHDAMYWYRQDPGQGLRLIYYSQIVNDFQKGDIAEGYSVSREKKESFPLTVTSAQKNPTAFYLCASSTGPNYGYTFGSGTRLTVV.

The chain employs TRBV10-3 and TRBJ2-3, with 13 bases that match TRBD2. The germline gives CDR1 ENHRY, CDR2 SYGVKD. Losses at the gene ends were 2 bases for V and 1 base for J; bases not matched to a gene: 6. The CDR3 has 18 amino acids. CDR3 in amino acids: CAISEKLAGGGGTDTQYF. The CDR3 DNA reads TGTGCCATCAGTGAGAAACTAGCGGGAGGGGGCGGCACAGATACGCAGTATTTT.

This clonotype was seen at least ten times. V gene TRBV12-3 or TRBV12-4 combines with J gene TRBJ2-2, with no clear D. V was trimmed by 5 bases and J by 7 bases, leaving 8 bases between them. This CDR3 is built from 12 residues. Written as DNA, the CDR3 is TGTGCCAGCAGTCCCTATCACGGGGAGCTGTTTTTT. Translation gives CASSPYHGELFF.

This clonotype was picked up many times. The chain links TRBV28 to TRBJ1-1, with a tentative D call TRBD1 (5 bases). Trimming left V 7 bases short and J 4 bases short, with 13 bases between. The CDR3 totals 13 residues. Germline V gene data show CDR1 as MDHEN and CDR2 as SYDVKM. CDR3 residues: CASTEPGITEAFF. DNA of the CDR3: TGTGCCAGCACCGAGCCAGGGATCACTGAAGCTTTCTTT.

At least ten counts were recorded for this clonotype. This sequence joins TRBV10-3 and TRBJ1-6; 7 positions match TRBD1. Losses at the gene ends were 5 bases for V and 8 bases for J; bases not matched to a gene: 6. The CDR3 is 14 amino acids. Germline V lookup: CDR1 ENHRY, CDR2 SYGVKD. Here the CDR3 reads CAISLDRRDSPLHF. The CDR3 nucleotides are TGTGCCATCAGTCTGGACAGGAGAGATTCACCCCTCCACTTT.

This clonotype appeared many times. The chain combines TRBV12-3 or TRBV12-4 with TRBJ2-7; D unresolved. Trimming took off 2 bases at V and 3 bases at J, with 5 bases between the two ends. The CDR3 covers 12 residues. CDR3 amino acids: CASSLNLYEQYF. The CDR3 bases are TGTGCCAGCAGTTTAAATCTCTACGAGCAGTACTTC.

This clonotype was recorded many times. This chain uses TRBV29-1 with TRBJ2-6; D is ambiguous. CDR3 length equals 14 residues. V was clipped by 7 bases and J by 0 bases, with 10 bases between them. CDR1 is SQVTM, CDR2 ANQGSEA, per germline. The CDR3 reads CSASASSGANVLTF. For the CDR3, the DNA is TGCAGCGCCTCAGCTAGCTCTGGGGCCAACGTCCTGACTTTC.

This clonotype was counted many times. The genes are TRBV5-1 and TRBJ1-1; no clear D gene. Germline assignment: CDR1 SGHRS and CDR2 YFSETQ. V dropped 4 bases and J dropped 3 bases, with 10 bases sitting between them. The CDR3 contains 13 residues. In DNA, the CDR3 is TGCGCCAGCAGCCTCGTGGTAGACACTGAAGCTTTCTTT. Amino acids: CASSLVVDTEAFF.

This clonotype was seen only a few times. This chain connects TRBV7-6 to TRBJ2-1; the D gene is possibly TRBD2 (5 bases). Germline V gene lookup returns CDR1 SGHVS and CDR2 FNYEAQ. This CDR3 has 14 amino acids. V dropped 3 bases and J dropped 6 bases, with 12 bases sitting between them. CDR3 DNA sequence: TGTGCCAGCAGCTTCGAGAGGGCAGTCAATGAGCAGTTCTTC. It codes for CASSFERAVNEQFF.

This clonotype was counted many times. The chain joins TRBV20-1 to TRBJ2-7; maybe TRBD2 (6 bases). This CDR3 region has 15 residues. V was pared by 4 bases and J by 2 bases, with 18 bases between. From germline, CDR1 is DFQATT and CDR2 SNEGSKA (reference sequence). The CDR3 coding sequence is TGCAGTGCTAATCTCGCGGGAAAACCCCCCTACGAGCAGTACTTC. It specifies CSANLAGKPPYEQYF.

This clonotype showed up many times. The chain combines TRBV25-1 with TRBJ1-6; D not resolved. CDR3 length: 14 residues. V was clipped by 4 bases and J by 5 bases, with 9 bases between them. Germline V gene lookup returns CDR1 MGHDK and CDR2 SYGVNS. The CDR3 DNA reads as TGTGCCAGCAGTGCTGGGGTTAATAATTCACCCCTCCACTTT. Translating gives CASSAGVNNSPLHF.